The 5 T cell receptor beta chains given below trace back to one sample, sequenced in a study of shared clonotypes between healthy human individuals. Sequenced by immunoSEQ multiplex PCR; TCRdb stores in-frame clones only, minus some. This table holds 2 million to 2.5 million clones, approximately 94% found once. The specimen was naive CD4+ T cells sorted from blood. The sample's subset: CD45RA+ positively selected. The receptors derive from a man aged 18-30 years in good health.

V usage is TRBV28 and J usage is TRBJ1-1, with D possibly TRBD1 on 5 matching bases. Trimming removed 3 bases at V and 11 bases at J, with 7 bases between. Germline V gives CDR1 MDHEN, CDR2 SYDVKM. CDR3 length equals 10 residues. CDR3 nucleotides: TGTGCCAGCAGTTTGGGGGTCGCTTTCTTT. Amino acids: CASSLGVAFF.

CDR3 region: CASSLVGLETYEQYF. The CDR3 coding sequence is TGTGCCAGCAGCTTAGTGGGACTAGAGACCTACGAGCAGTACTTC. V usage is TRBV11-2 and J usage is TRBJ2-7; TRBD2 matches at 8 bases. Trimming took 1 base from V and 2 from J; bases not matched to a gene: 4. CDR1 is SGHAT, CDR2 FQNNGV, per germline. This CDR3 region has 15 residues.

The chain recombines TRBV30 with TRBJ1-3, with D unclear. The germline V gene has CDR1 GTSNPN and CDR2 SVGIG (reference sequence). The V gene lost 5 bases and the J gene lost 4 bases, with 6 bases spanning the gap. The CDR3 extends over 11 amino acids. CDR3 sequence reads: CAWAGGNTIYF. The CDR3 coding sequence is TGTGCCTGGGCCGGAGGAAACACCATATATTTT.

The chain employs TRBV18 and TRBJ1-2, with 8 bases identical to TRBD1. This CDR3 is built from 14 residues. V gave up 3 bases and J gave up 4 bases; unmatched junction bases: 4. The germline V gene has CDR1 KGHSH and CDR2 LQKENI. This CDR3 reads CASSPQTGVYGYTF. The CDR3 region has the DNA TGTGCCAGCTCACCTCAGACAGGGGTCTATGGCTACACCTTC.

In regard to this clone: The junction differs from germline at one of its ends, possibly a read error. CDR3 loop: CASSEDRVPGGYTF. The CDR3 DNA follows: TGCGCCAGCAGCGAAGACAGGGTGCCGGGGGGCTACACCTTC. The gene calls are TRBV4-1 and TRBJ1-2, with 7 bases that match TRBD1. The V gene's germline CDR1 is MGHRA and CDR2 YSYEKL. The CDR3 length is 14 residues.